These 2 T cell receptor beta chains were sequenced from one sample in a study of blood T cell repertoires in COVID-19. Assay: immunoSEQ multiplex PCR; the TCRdb copy retains only in-frame clones and omits some. The profile shows some 260,000 clones, about 88% of them singletons. Sequenced input: PBMCs or T cells enriched from blood (not recorded which). These receptors all come from a man aged 25-40 years with acute COVID-19.

The chain combines TRBV7-9 with TRBJ2-1; D gene uncertain. Germline V CDR1 and CDR2: SEHNR, FQNEAQ (reference sequence). The CDR3 is 14 amino acids. The V gene lost 4 bases and the J gene lost 4 bases, with 11 bases spanning the gap. DNA for the CDR3: TGTGCCAGCAGCTCAAATCTGGCTTACAATGAGCAGTTCTTC. Translation: CASSSNLAYNEQFF.

The CDR3 nucleotides read TGTGCCAGCAGCTCTAGCGGGAGCAAAGAGACCCAGTACTTC. Translating it yields CASSSSGSKETQYF. The J gene is TRBJ2-5, the V gene TRBV7-6; 10 bases fit TRBD2. Germline values: CDR1 SGHVS, CDR2 FNYEAQ. CDR3 length equals 14 residues. J was trimmed by 3 bases and V by 4 bases; bases with no gene match: 2.